This T cell receptor (beta chain) was profiled in a study of control samples from healthy donors and cancer patients. Trimming left V 3 bases short and J 0 bases short, with 9 bases between. The CDR3 spans 14 residues. Germline V gives CDR1 MDHEN, CDR2 SYDVKM. Data came from immunoSEQ multiplex PCR; TCRdb stores just in-frame clones and leaves some out. The sample consists of 150,000 to 180,000 clones, about 94% of them appearing once. The clonotype originates from a man aged 35 to 55 in good health. Sequencing used blood. The chain joins TRBV28 to TRBJ2-7; no firm D call. In DNA, the CDR3 is TGTGCCAGCAGTTTTTGGCGCACCTCCTACGAGCAGTACTTC. Amino acid sequence: CASSFWRTSYEQYF.